This T cell receptor (beta chain) appears in the sequencing data of a study of graft-versus-host responses after intestinal transplantation. Whole-study context: The transplants performed in recipients were multivisceral, liver-intestinal, or isolated intestinal.

The protocol was immunoSEQ multiplex PCR, while the TCRdb copy is restricted to in-frame clones and leaves out a portion. Altogether over 60,000 clones are present, more than 90% being singletons, with the ten largest covering around 7%. Comments on this clone: Its matching antigen is unknown.

General study findings and limits: Allografts from individuals with graft-donor T cell macrochimerism displayed high graft-versus-host to host-versus-graft clonal ratios. Researchers found peak circulating GvH clone levels linked to early post-transplant HvG declines.

Marrow collected post-transplant originated from the posterior iliac crest or another site. The source was bone marrow, collected roughly 780 days after intestinal transplantation. This TCR was recovered from a human patient who received an intestinal transplant, so some T cells may come from the graft donor.

The CDR3 loop reads CASSGLAGAFPLDTQYF. Written as DNA, the CDR3 is TGTGCCAGCAGCGGGCTAGCGGGAGCCTTTCCTTTAGATACGCAGTATTTT. The chain links TRBV11-2 to TRBJ2-3; 10 nucleotides agree with TRBD2. Trimming took 5 bases from V and 5 from J; bases not matched to a gene: 13. This CDR3 is built from 17 residues. The germline V gene encodes CDR1 SGHAT and CDR2 FQNNGV.